The entry below describes one TCR beta chain. These data come from a study of blood T cell repertoires in COVID-19. The wider study: Researchers got acute and convalescent COVID-19 samples from the United States, Italy and Spain. T cells, B-cell-depleted T cells, or PBMCs provided the cDNA or gDNA that served as material.

As processed by the authors: Reference gene primers were amplified, and this amplification served to estimate nucleated cell counts. Assay used: immunoSEQ multiplex PCR; TCRdb lists only in-frame clones, some missing. V and J calls plus clone size are reproduced from that table; the DNA served to infer D and trimming. The repertoire holds 170,000 or so clones, with around 87% as singletons. In germline, CDR1 is LGHNT, CDR2 FRNRAP. Losses at the gene ends were 6 bases for V and 0 bases for J; bases not matched to a gene: 5. This CDR3 region has 15 residues. The genes are TRBV12-5 and TRBJ2-3; the match to TRBD1 covers 8 bases. The TCR was taken from a woman in her late teens or twenties who had recovered from COVID-19. The sample comprised peripheral blood. DNA of the CDR3: TGTGCTAGTGGATCAGACAGGGGAAGCACAGATACGCAGTATTTT. Translation gives CASGSDRGSTDTQYF. Based on the CDR3 plus reference TRBV12-5 and TRBJ2-3, the full variable domain is DARVTQTPRHKVTEMGQEVTMRCQPILGHNTVFWYRQTMMQGLELLAYFRNRAPLDDSGMPKDRFSAEMPDATLATLKIQPSEPRDSAVYFCASGSDRGSTDTQYFGPGTRLTVL.